The next 29 T cell receptor beta chains were all read from a single sample in a study of patients and donors after allogeneic stem cell transplantation. TCRdb reprocessed the RT-PCR reads with MiXCR, giving one entry per CDR3 protein. The table has about a million distinct CDR3 sequences, approximately 18% seen once. Material: blood, either unsorted or a sorted T cell fraction (not recorded which). These receptors all come from a human donor who was either an allogeneic HSCT recipient or a stem cell or donor lymphocyte infusion donor (not recorded which). It is not recorded whose cells these are; they may come from a transplant donor.

The chain joins TRBV9 to TRBJ2-3, with 7 bases lining up with TRBD2. CDR1 and CDR2 from the germline V gene are SGDLS and YYNGEE. Trimming at V came to 4 bases and at J to 1 base, leaving 21 bases not matched to a gene. The CDR3 length is 20 residues. The CDR3 sequence is CASSNPEGAGRDVGTDTQYF. The CDR3 region has the DNA TGTGCCAGCAGCAATCCCGAAGGAGCGGGAAGAGATGTGGGCACAGATACGCAGTATTTT.

The J gene is TRBJ2-7, the V gene TRBV12-3 or TRBV12-4; no firm D call. The length of the CDR3 is 14 residues. V shed 1 base and J shed 3 bases, with 10 bases lying between them. The CDR3 loop reads CASSLVRKSYEQYF. CDR3 in DNA: TGTGCCAGCAGTTTAGTTCGAAAAAGCTACGAGCAGTACTTC.

The table lists this clonotype with a few counts. This chain joins TRBV7-3 and TRBJ2-7; D may be TRBD2 (5 bases). This CDR3 contains 14 residues. CDR1 is SGHTA and CDR2 is FQGTGA in the germline V gene. V dropped 5 bases and J dropped 6 bases, with 17 bases sitting between them. CDR3 residues: CASSRDTGSLEQYF. The CDR3, as DNA: TGTGCCAGCAGCCGCGACACGGGGTCTCTCGAGCAGTACTTC.

This clonotype has only a few counts. The gene calls are TRBV11-3 and TRBJ2-1; 11 nucleotides match TRBD1. Per germline, CDR1 SGHNT and CDR2 YENEEA. With V trimmed by 5 bases and J by 7 bases, 4 bases remained unmatched. CDR3 size: 14 residues. The CDR3 DNA sequence: TGTGCCAGCAGCCGGGACAGGGGGAGAAATGAGCAGTTCTTC. It translates to CASSRDRGRNEQFF.

This clonotype came up a few times. This chain joins TRBV12-3 or TRBV12-4 and TRBJ2-5; TRBD2 agrees at 8 bases. J gave up 6 bases and V 2 bases, and 8 bases lay outside the gene matches. This CDR3 region has 15 residues. CDR3 nucleotide sequence: TGTGCCAGCAGTTTACGGGGGGGCGAGATGCAGACCCAGTACTTC. Encoded protein: CASSLRGGEMQTQYF.

This chain connects TRBV29-1 to TRBJ2-3; TRBD2 aligns across 12 bases. There are 16 residues in the CDR3. The V gene end was trimmed by 4 bases and the J gene end by 2 bases; junction bases not matched to a gene: 7. Germline V gene lookup returns CDR1 SQVTM and CDR2 ANQGSEA. The DNA of the CDR3 is TGCAGCGTTGGGGGGACTAGCGGGTCTATCACAGATACGCAGTATTTT. It is translated as CSVGGTSGSITDTQYF.

The V call is TRBV5-4, the J call TRBJ2-2; D is perhaps TRBD2 (6 bases). Germline values: CDR1 SGHNT, CDR2 YYREEE (reference sequence). The CDR3 totals 14 residues. With 0 bases removed from V and 6 bases from J, the gap between germline ends came to 9 bases. CDR3 nucleotide sequence: TGTGCCAGCAGCTTGGGCACTAGCCCCGGGGAGCTGTTTTTT. Its protein product is CASSLGTSPGELFF.

This clonotype was counted between two and nine times. The J gene is TRBJ2-4, the V gene TRBV11-2; 8 bases line up with TRBD2. Germline CDR1 and CDR2: SGHAT and FQNNGV. V lost 2 bases, J lost 3 bases, and 3 bases stayed unmatched. There are 15 residues in the CDR3. CDR3 in amino acids: CASSLNAGGKNIQYF. The DNA for the CDR3 is TGTGCCAGCAGCTTAAATGCGGGGGGCAAAAACATTCAGTACTTC.

This clonotype showed up just a few times. V is TRBV29-1 and J is TRBJ2-1; D uncertain. CDR3 size: 13 residues. V was shortened by 6 bases and J by 5 bases, with 14 bases between the two germline ends. Per the germline V gene, CDR1 is SQVTM and CDR2 is ANQGSEA. CDR3 DNA sequence: TGCAGCGTCCATAGTCGTTGGGACAATGAGCAGTTCTTC. It translates to CSVHSRWDNEQFF.

The chain carries TRBV21-1 and TRBJ2-3. TRBV21-1 is marked as a pseudogene. The CDR3 length is 11 residues. The CDR3 DNA reads as TGTGCCAGCAGCGAGGCAGATACGCAGTATTTT. Translated, it gives CASSEADTQYF.

There are a few counts of this clonotype. The gene calls are TRBV6-1 and TRBJ1-5, with TRBD1 identical over 11 bases. CDR1 and CDR2 (germline): MNHNS, SASEGT. The CDR3 contains 15 residues. The junction had 8 bases not matched to a gene; V was cut back by 9 bases and J by 4 bases. In DNA form, the CDR3 reads TGTGCCAGTTCGGGACAGGGGGTTTTTAATCAGCCCCAGCATTTT. This translates into CASSGQGVFNQPQHF.

This clonotype was seen ten or more times. The J gene is TRBJ2-1, the V gene TRBV10-3, with TRBD2 matching 9 bases. CDR1 and CDR2 (germline): ENHRY, SYGVKD. V shed 4 bases, J shed 6 bases, and the junction held 16 bases outside the gene matches. The CDR3 has 18 amino acids. This CDR3 reads CAISGLAGSVGDGNEQFF. The CDR3 DNA follows: TGTGCCATCAGTGGGCTAGCGGGATCGGTGGGTGACGGCAATGAGCAGTTCTTC.

The DNA of the CDR3 is TGTGCCAGCAGAACTACAGGGAGAGGGACTGAAGCTTTCTTT. This sequence encodes CASRTTGRGTEAFF. The chain uses TRBV12-3 or TRBV12-4 and TRBJ1-1, with a possible D match to TRBD1 (6 bases). There are 14 residues in the CDR3. With 6 bases removed from V and 5 bases from J, the gap between germline ends came to 16 bases.

V usage is TRBV5-5 and J usage is TRBJ1-1; D is ambiguous. The germline CDR1 and CDR2 sequences are SGHKS and YYEKEE (reference sequence). V lost 6 bases and J lost 0, with 9 bases in between. The CDR3 extends over 13 amino acids. The DNA for the CDR3 is TGTGCCAGCACCCCCGGGGTGAACACTGAAGCTTTCTTT. The encoded protein is CASTPGVNTEAFF.

This clonotype was seen a few times. The V and J genes are TRBV9 and TRBJ2-3, with 8 bases identical to TRBD1. V was clipped by 0 bases and J by 5 bases; unmatched bases: 11. This CDR3 has 17 residues. Looked up from germline, CDR1 is SGDLS and CDR2 is YYNGEE. The DNA for the CDR3 is TGTGCCAGCAGCGTAGCTACGAAGGCAGGGGGCCGAGATACGCAGTATTTT. This translates into CASSVATKAGGRDTQYF.

In this sample, this clonotype turned up a few times. This chain uses TRBV10-2 with TRBJ1-1; D remains unclear. The CDR3 loop spans 14 amino acids. CDR1 and CDR2 (germline): WSHSY, SAAADI. V lost 7 bases and J lost 2, with 14 bases in between. As DNA, the CDR3 is TGCGCCAGCATCAAATCCGTACCAAACACTGAAGCTTTCTTT. Residues: CASIKSVPNTEAFF.

This clonotype was found a few times. The gene calls are TRBV19 and TRBJ1-3; possible D gene TRBD1, 5 bases. The CDR3 length is 16 residues. CDR1 and CDR2 (germline): LNHDA, SQIVND (reference sequence). V lost 5 bases and J lost 5, with 19 bases in between. The CDR3, as DNA: TGTGCCAGTAGTCCAGGCCCAGGGTCGCGACGAAACACCATATATTTT. Translation gives CASSPGPGSRRNTIYF.

This clonotype was seen repeatedly, ten times or more. The rearrangement links TRBV20-1 to TRBJ2-3, with D uncertain. Trimming took off 6 bases at V and 2 bases at J, with 15 bases between the two ends. Germline CDR1 DFQATT, CDR2 SNEGSKA (reference sequence). CDR3 size: 14 residues. Here the CDR3 reads CSALGRAPTDTQYF. In DNA, the CDR3 is TGCAGTGCGTTGGGCCGCGCTCCCACAGATACGCAGTATTTT.

J is TRBJ2-1 and V is TRBV4-2; TRBD2 matches 7 bases. The V gene end was trimmed by 4 bases and the J gene end by 4 bases; junction bases not matched to a gene: 10. The CDR3 is 16 amino acids. Germline values: CDR1 LGHNA, CDR2 YNFKEQ. The CDR3: CASSLGRGGKYNEQFF. The CDR3 coding sequence is TGTGCCAGCAGCCTGGGTCGGGGAGGGAAATACAATGAGCAGTTCTTC.

This clonotype was seen only a few times. The chain combines TRBV2 with TRBJ1-1; the D is unclear. From germline, CDR1 is SNHLY and CDR2 FYNNEI. This CDR3 is built from 11 residues. Trimming shortened V by 10 bases and J by 10 bases, and 16 bases separated the two germline ends. The DNA of the CDR3 is TGTGCCAAGAATCCCGTGGTGAGAGCTTTCTTT. Its translation: CAKNPVVRAFF. The variable domain in full, completed from reference TRBV2 and TRBJ1-1, reads EPEVTQTPSHQVTQMGQEVILRCVPISNHLYFYWYRQILGQKVEFLVSFYNNEISEKSEIFDDQFSVERPDGSNFTLKIRSTKLEDSAMYFCAKNPVVRAFFGQGTRLTVV.

V is TRBV3-1 and J is TRBJ2-1; TRBD1 agrees at 9 bases. V shed 4 bases and J 10 bases; nucleotides not matched to a gene: 14. CDR3 size: 16 residues. Germline V gene lookup returns CDR1 LGHDT and CDR2 YNNKEL (reference sequence). The CDR3 loop reads CASSLGRTGVMNEQFF. CDR3 nucleotide sequence: TGTGCCAGCAGCCTCGGCAGGACAGGGGTAATGAACGAGCAGTTCTTC.

CDR3: CSVEKGSSGNTIYF. CDR3 sequence (DNA): TGCAGCGTTGAAAAGGGGAGCTCTGGAAACACCATATATTTT. The rearrangement links TRBV29-1 to TRBJ1-3; tentatively, D is TRBD1 (5 bases). V lost 2 bases and J 0 bases, leaving 8 bases between the germline ends. Germline V CDR1 and CDR2: SQVTM, ANQGSEA. This CDR3 spans 14 amino acids.

The genes are TRBV20-1 and TRBJ1-2, with D unclear. The CDR3 covers 10 residues. The germline V and J ends were trimmed by 5 bases and 8 bases, with 9 bases remaining between them. The germline gives CDR1 DFQATT, CDR2 SNEGSKA (reference sequence). As DNA, the CDR3 is TGCAGTGCTCCTCTTCGCGGCTACACCTTC. Protein sequence: CSAPLRGYTF.

This clonotype showed up just once. With a much larger clone just one base away, this may be a read error. The V call is TRBV9, the J call TRBJ1-1, with D possibly being TRBD1 (5 bases). V gave up 0 bases and J gave up 5 bases, with 8 bases separating them. This CDR3 comprises 13 residues. Germline loops: CDR1 SGDLS, CDR2 YYNGEE. CDR3 amino acids: CASSVVGETEAFF. The CDR3 DNA sequence: TGTGCCAGCAGCGTAGTGGGGGAAACTGAAGCTTTCTTT.

This clonotype appeared many times. This chain uses TRBV12-3 or TRBV12-4 with TRBJ1-1; TRBD1 aligns across 8 bases. V trimming: 3 bases; J trimming: 3 bases; junction bases outside the gene matches: 18. CDR3 length: 19 residues. The CDR3 sequence: CASSFSKGQGAFWYTEAFF. The DNA of the CDR3 is TGTGCCAGCAGTTTTAGTAAAGGGCAGGGGGCTTTTTGGTACACTGAAGCTTTCTTT.

Ten or more counts support this clonotype. This chain joins TRBV29-1 and TRBJ1-2; unclear D gene. The CDR3 totals 14 residues. Trimming removed 0 bases at V and 4 bases at J, with 12 bases between. Germline V gene lookup returns CDR1 SQVTM and CDR2 ANQGSEA. The CDR3, as DNA: TGCAGCGTTGAAGATCAAGGACTTGTCTATGGCTACACCTTC. Protein sequence: CSVEDQGLVYGYTF.

A few counts support this clonotype. The chain joins TRBV20-1 to TRBJ2-4, with D uncertain. The CDR3 is 12 residues long. Trimming pared 6 bases from V and 2 bases from J, leaving 8 bases between. The germline CDR1 and CDR2 sequences are DFQATT and SNEGSKA (reference sequence). This CDR3 is CSAGPSKNIQYF. The CDR3 DNA reads as TGCAGTGCCGGACCCTCCAAAAACATTCAGTACTTC.

This clonotype has more than one count but fewer than ten. The chain links TRBV20-1 to TRBJ2-5; D is possibly TRBD2 (6 bases). The CDR3 has 13 residues. Germline loops: CDR1 DFQATT, CDR2 SNEGSKA (reference sequence). Trimming shortened V by 7 bases and J by 5 bases, and 17 bases separated the two germline ends. This CDR3 reads CSVHPLAGETQYF. The DNA of the CDR3 is TGCAGTGTCCATCCCCTGGCGGGGGAGACCCAGTACTTC.

This clonotype was seen many times. V gene TRBV6-1 combines with J gene TRBJ2-3; 10 bases match TRBD2. Per germline, CDR1 MNHNS and CDR2 SASEGT. Trimming removed 6 bases from V and 0 bases from J; junction bases left unmatched: 0. The CDR3 consists of 14 residues. In DNA form, the CDR3 reads TGTGCCAGCAGACTAGCGGGGAGCACAGATACGCAGTATTTT. It translates to CASRLAGSTDTQYF.